The subject of this entry is one T cell receptor (beta chain). The data derive from a study of blood T cell repertoires in COVID-19. Study overall: Sites in the United States, Italy and Spain provided acute and convalescent COVID-19 samples. The analysed material was cDNA or gDNA that came from T cells, B-cell-depleted T cells, or PBMCs.

Per the study methods: Estimated nucleated cell counts came from reference gene primer amplification. TCRdb keeps only in-frame clones here, not all; method: immunoSEQ multiplex PCR. For V, J and clone size, that table is used; D and trimming come from the DNA. The sample comprises about 110,000 clones, approximately 89% of which are singletons, and roughly 4.5% rests with the top ten. Trimming pared 4 bases from V and 3 bases from J, leaving 16 bases between. The CDR3 has 16 residues. Germline CDR1 reads MGHRA; CDR2 reads YSYEKL. The material sequenced was peripheral blood. The TCR comes from a middle-aged man with acute or convalescent COVID-19. The chain couples TRBV4-1 to TRBJ1-3; D is unclear. The CDR3 DNA reads as TGCGCCAGCAGCCGACTGACACCGGGAGATGGAAACACCATATATTTT. This sequence encodes CASSRLTPGDGNTIYF.